This paragraph reports one T cell receptor beta chain. This clonotype was seen more than once but under ten times. There is no known antigen for this receptor. No base quality values were provided; no much bigger clone lies one nucleotide off. The CDR3 runs 16 amino acids, cysteine and phenylalanine included. CDR3 DNA is the only sequence kept; it has 48 bases, read in frame from the first base. Trimming takes 3 bases from V and 2 bases from J, and the germline ends sit 16 bases apart. The treatment or condition label corresponds to: live attenuated yellow fever vaccine strain. At each blood-draw timepoint, two biological replicates of bulk PBMCs were collected. PBMCs were isolated from peripheral blood using a standard Ficoll-Paque protocol. RNA was extracted with TriZol from bulk PBMCs, CD4 and CD8 fractions, and dextramer-positive and dextramer-negative fractions. This sample is part of a study of T cells after yellow fever vaccination (dated by TCRdb to the late 2010s). About the full investigation: The SMART-Seq v4 Ultra Low Input RNA kit was used to prepare libraries from fractions with low cell numbers. Bulk PBMC replicates and cell subsets were isolated from blood drawn at multiple timepoints before and after both primary and secondary immunization. Bulk TCR alpha and beta repertoires were sequenced longitudinally to track T-cell clones before and after primary and booster YFV17D yellow fever vaccination. Two healthy male donors made up the cohort, one aged 18 to 30 years and the other aged 30 to 39 years.

The full study reports these points: Compared with the primary T-cell response, the secondary T-cell response was faster but weaker, reaching its peak on day 5 rather than on day 15. A small fraction of clonotypes showed up in both the CD4 and CD8 compartments, probably as a result of convergent recombination. The study included only two donors, which limits how far the findings can be generalized. Most clones expanded after primary vaccination were re-detected after the booster (approximately 96% of CD4 and 88% of CD8), suggesting broad memory maintenance. Computational filtering was required because FACS-sorted repertoires could contain abundant contaminating clonotypes from the bulk population.

These reads were obtained on an Illumina NovaSeq 6000. TCR cDNA was made using 5'RACE template switching, a step that added a universal primer site and unique molecular identifiers. Priming of cDNA synthesis was performed from both the TCR alpha and TCR beta constant segments. Two PCR steps were used to amplify libraries, with sample barcodes and sequencing adapters being added in the second step. Sequencing of libraries was done on Illumina HiSeq 2500 (2x100 bp) or NovaSeq (2x150 bp). As for the authors' bioinformatics: Demultiplexing of reads and collapsing into UMI consensus sequences were performed with MIGEC, and V(D)J alignment was carried out with MiXCR. Vaccine-responding clonotypes were identified with edgeR using replicate PBMC samples, with FDR below 0.01 and a log2 fold change above 5 up to day 15 being required. CD4 or CD8 identity was assigned to each bulk clonotype according to whether the clonotype was present at higher abundance in the sequenced CD4 repertoire or the sequenced CD8 repertoire. The raw public data were reprocessed by TCRdb itself: fastp quality trimming at Q25, MiXCR clonotype calling, in-frame beta chains only. For every CDR3 protein sequence, its rows merge into one entry that carries the most common genes and DNA. What appears here as the V and J calls and clone size reflects TCRdb's work, not the paper's. This sample comprises a few hundred thousand distinct CDR3 sequences, around 4% of them detected only once. The ten largest clones represent 20% to 25% of the sample.

The origin of this receptor is a man aged 18 to 35 who received the YFV17D yellow fever vaccine. The rearrangement joined TRBV12-3 or TRBV12-4 to TRBJ2-5; a tentative D match to TRBD2 spans 5 bases. Material: PBMCs, obtained on the day of the yellow fever booster vaccination. The DNA sequence is as follows: TGTGCCAGCAGTTTGTGGGTCGGGGAATTTCAAGAGACCCAGTACTTC. It is translated as CASSLWVGEFQETQYF.